This T cell receptor (beta chain) was retrieved from a study of cytomegalovirus exposure and HLA in healthy donors. Overall study: Out of about 179 million T cells, an earlier analysis found roughly 110 million unique TCR beta sequences in total.

This clone turned up a few times. The antigen is undetermined. The V gene's germline CDR1 is SGHVS and CDR2 FNYEAQ. The CDR3 is 15 residues long. Researchers ran the PCR with 60 Vbeta and 13 Jbeta primers. Using immunoSEQ multiplex PCR, the repertoire was profiled, and TCRdb retains in-frame clones only, with some absent. This table has 100,000 to 150,000 clones, 17% appearing once. Study-level points and caveats: TCR beta sequences numbering some 17,000 were associated with HLA alleles at 0.05 false discovery rate in a later analysis. TCR beta V- and J-gene trimming was later associated with a missense DCLRE1C variant. Under in vitro conditions, three CMV-associated chains were confirmed as specific for CMV antigens.

This sequence originates from a female donor in good health and CMV-seropositive. V gene TRBV7-6 combines with J gene TRBJ2-5; TRBD2 matches 11 bases. The DNA end lines up better with TRBJ2-7; the J call may be wrong. The specimen sequenced was PBMCs. CDR3 loop: CASSATSGSVYEQYF. Written as DNA, the CDR3 is TGTGCCAGCAGCGCTACTAGCGGGAGTGTATACGAGCAGTACTTC.